These 30 T cell receptor beta chains originate from one sample sequenced in a study of blood T cell repertoires in COVID-19. The assay was immunoSEQ multiplex PCR, and TCRdb's table has in-frame clones only and misses some. The data show about 240,000 clones, 82% seen once. Source material: peripheral blood. The receptors derive from a woman of 80 years or more with COVID-19, enrolled during active disease.

The chain recombines TRBV7-9 with TRBJ1-5; D possibly corresponds to TRBD1 (6 bases). Trimming cost V 1 base and J 2 bases, with 9 bases left between them. The CDR3 runs to 15 residues. The V gene's germline CDR1 is SEHNR and CDR2 FQNEAQ (reference sequence). In DNA, the CDR3 is TGTGCCAGCAGCTTAGGAGGGGGTGGCAATCAGCCCCAGCATTTT. Amino acids: CASSLGGGGNQPQHF.

This chain uses TRBV19 with TRBJ1-2; D uncertain. The V gene lost 3 bases and the J gene lost 3 bases, with 5 bases spanning the gap. This CDR3 comprises 12 residues. CDR1 LNHDA and CDR2 SQIVND come from the germline V gene (reference sequence). The CDR3 region is CASSIRDYGYTF. As DNA, the CDR3 is TGTGCCAGTAGTATTCGAGACTATGGCTACACCTTC. The full variable domain, in which reference TRBV19 and TRBJ1-2 provide the parts outside the CDR3, is DGGITQSPKYLFRKEGQNVTLSCEQNLNHDAMYWYRQDPGQGLRLIYYSQIVNDFQKGDIAEGYSVSREKKESFPLTVTSAQKNPTAFYLCASSIRDYGYTFGSGTRLTVV.

The CDR3, as DNA: TGCGCCAGCAGCCAAGAGAGAACTGGCTATGGCTACACCTTC. It specifies CASSQERTGYGYTF. The rearrangement uses TRBV4-1 and TRBJ1-2; D is unresolved. CDR3 length: 14 residues. V lost 0 bases, J lost 4 bases, and 9 bases lay in between. Looked up from germline, CDR1 is MGHRA and CDR2 is YSYEKL.

The chain carries TRBV2 and TRBJ1-5, with D possibly TRBD1 on 5 matching bases. This CDR3 has 13 amino acids. CDR1 and CDR2 (germline): SNHLY, FYNNEI. V lost 7 bases, J lost 4 bases, and 11 bases lay in between. As DNA, the CDR3 is TGTGCCAGCAACCGACAGACAAATCAGCCCCAGCATTTT. Residues: CASNRQTNQPQHF.

V and J are TRBV5-4 and TRBJ1-1; D may be TRBD1 (6 bases). Germline-derived CDR1 and CDR2 are SGHNT and YYREEE (reference sequence). This CDR3 region has 15 residues. The germline V and J ends were trimmed by 3 bases and 8 bases, with 20 bases remaining between them. The CDR3 loop is CASSSGDRWSVEAFF. The CDR3 DNA is TGTGCCAGCAGCTCGGGCGACAGGTGGTCTGTAGAAGCTTTCTTT.

The chain couples TRBV19 to TRBJ1-5, with D perhaps matching TRBD1 (6 bases). The germline V gene encodes CDR1 LNHDA and CDR2 SQIVND (reference sequence). The CDR3 has 13 residues. Written as DNA, the CDR3 is TGTGCTAGTCACCGGGACACCTATCAGCCCCAGCATTTT. Protein product: CASHRDTYQPQHF.

The chain uses TRBV12-3 or TRBV12-4 and TRBJ1-1; D is unresolved. Deletions cut 8 bases from V and 4 bases from J, with 11 bases between. This CDR3 is 12 amino acids long. The CDR3 bases are TGTGCCAGCTCTTGGGGAGGCACTGAAGCTTTCTTT. It encodes CASSWGGTEAFF.

V gene TRBV7-3 combines with J gene TRBJ2-2; 7 bases agree with TRBD1. The CDR3 covers 14 residues. Unmatched junction bases numbered 4, after V lost 3 bases and J lost 6 bases. CDR1 and CDR2 (germline): SGHTA, FQGTGA. The DNA for the CDR3 is TGTGCCAGCAGCTTGATAGGGGGCCCCGGGGAGCTGTTTTTT. Its protein product is CASSLIGGPGELFF.

The chain joins TRBV7-4 to TRBJ1-5; tentative D call: TRBD1 (5 bases). This CDR3 spans 12 amino acids. In germline, CDR1 is SGHVT, CDR2 SQSDAQ. The germline V and J ends were trimmed by 5 bases and 5 bases, with 7 bases remaining between them. CDR3 nucleotides: TGTGCCAGCAGCAGCAGGGATCAGCCCCAGCATTTT. Translation: CASSSRDQPQHF.

The V gene is TRBV18, the J gene TRBJ1-4; 8 bases line up with TRBD1. The germline V gene encodes CDR1 KGHSH and CDR2 LQKENI. There are 15 residues in the CDR3. V trimming: 3 bases; J trimming: 3 bases; junction bases outside the gene matches: 3. The CDR3 is CASSPLQGANEKLFF. CDR3 in DNA: TGTGCCAGCTCACCGTTACAGGGGGCTAATGAAAAACTGTTTTTT. Combining the CDR3 with reference TRBV18 and TRBJ1-4 gives the whole variable domain NAGVMQNPRHLVRRRGQEARLRCSPMKGHSHVYWYRQLPEEGLKFMVYLQKENIIDESGMPKERFSAEFPKEGPSILRIQQVVRGDSAAYFCASSPLQGANEKLFFGSGTQLSVL.

This chain uses TRBV6-5 with TRBJ2-7; 9 nucleotides align to TRBD2. Germline loops: CDR1 MNHEY, CDR2 SVGAGI. The J segment lost 0 bases and the V segment lost 8 bases, leaving 5 bases of the junction unmatched. The CDR3 has 14 residues. The CDR3 is CASYAGGGSYEQYF. DNA of the CDR3: TGTGCCAGCTACGCGGGGGGGGGCTCCTACGAGCAGTACTTC.

This rearrangement joins TRBV12-3 or TRBV12-4 to TRBJ2-2; D remains unclear. This CDR3 has 11 residues. The V and J ends lost 3 bases and 7 bases respectively, with 3 bases between them. The CDR3 DNA reads TGTGCCAGCAGTTTCTACGGGGAGCTGTTTTTT. Amino acid sequence: CASSFYGELFF.

Only one count was recorded for this clone. V gene TRBV21-1 combines with J gene TRBJ2-7; TRBD1 was called by the table and not checked on the DNA. TRBV21-1 is assigned pseudogene status. The CDR3 extends over 16 amino acids. The CDR3 region has the DNA TGTGCCAGCAGCGACACACCGGGACAGGACTCCTACGAGCAGTACTTC. Amino acid sequence: CASSDTPGQDSYEQYF.

This clone was picked up a small number of times. The rearrangement joins TRBV18 to TRBJ1-2, with D possibly TRBD1 on 5 matching bases. CDR1 is KGHSH, CDR2 LQKENI, per germline. The germline V and J ends were trimmed by 6 bases and 7 bases, with 12 bases remaining between them. The CDR3 spans 12 residues. CDR3: CASSRSGGGYTF. CDR3 nucleotide sequence: TGTGCCAGCTCCCGTTCCGGGGGTGGCTACACCTTC.

The chain is built from TRBV18 and TRBJ1-4, with a possible D match to TRBD1 (6 bases). The CDR3 is 15 amino acids. Germline V CDR1 and CDR2: KGHSH, LQKENI. The V end was cut by 1 base, the J end by 2 bases, with 8 bases between. The CDR3 region is CASSPRTETNEKLFF. The CDR3 coding sequence is TGTGCCAGCTCACCACGGACAGAGACTAATGAAAAACTGTTTTTT.

The chain couples TRBV19 to TRBJ1-1, with D tentatively TRBD1 (5 bases). Germline CDR1 and CDR2: LNHDA and SQIVND (reference sequence). CDR3 length: 15 amino acids. The V and J ends lost 2 bases and 0 bases respectively, with 10 bases between them. CDR3 bases: TGTGCCAGTAGTATAAAACCGACAGTGAACACTGAAGCTTTCTTT. Encoded protein: CASSIKPTVNTEAFF.

The chain combines TRBV11-2 with TRBJ1-4, with TRBD1 matching 10 bases. The V and J ends lost 5 bases and 5 bases, in that order; junction bases with no gene match: 2. Per germline, CDR1 SGHAT and CDR2 FQNNGV. CDR3 size: 14 residues. The CDR3 region is CASSLDRGNEKLFF. The CDR3 DNA sequence: TGTGCCAGCAGCCTGGACAGGGGGAATGAAAAACTGTTTTTT.

This clone was picked up one time. The gene calls are TRBV7-2 and TRBJ1-1; TRBD1 matches 8 bases. CDR3 size: 15 residues. The germline V gene encodes CDR1 SGHTA and CDR2 FQGNSA. V trimming: 1 base; J trimming: 9 bases; junction bases outside the gene matches: 10. CDR3 sequence reads: CASSLDGAGTGKAFF. In nucleotides, the CDR3 is TGTGCCAGCAGCTTAGACGGAGCTGGGACAGGCAAAGCTTTCTTT. Complete variable domain (other parts from reference TRBV7-2 and TRBJ1-1): GAGVSQSPSNKVTEKGKDVELRCDPISGHTALYWYRQSLGQGLEFLIYFQGNSAPDKSGLPSDRFSAERTGGSVSTLTIQRTQQEDSAVYLCASSLDGAGTGKAFFGQGTRLTVV.

V usage is TRBV5-1 and J usage is TRBJ2-3, with D hard to call. The V gene lost 1 base and the J gene lost 0 bases, with 6 bases spanning the gap. CDR1 SGHRS and CDR2 YFSETQ come from the germline V gene. The length of the CDR3 is 14 residues. CDR3 in amino acids: CASSLSQSTDTQYF. In DNA, the CDR3 is TGCGCCAGCAGCTTGAGTCAGAGCACAGATACGCAGTATTTT.

J is TRBJ1-1 and V is TRBV5-1; the match to TRBD1 covers 8 bases. V lost 2 bases, J lost 3 bases, and 3 bases stayed unmatched. Germline V gene sequence: CDR1 SGHRS, CDR2 YFSETQ. This CDR3 comprises 14 residues. CDR3 residues: CASSLTGGYTEAFF. CDR3 coding DNA: TGCGCCAGCAGCTTAACAGGGGGTTACACTGAAGCTTTCTTT.

This chain uses TRBV20-1 with TRBJ1-1; D unclear. The V gene lost 5 bases and the J gene lost 5 bases, with 9 bases spanning the gap. The germline V gene has CDR1 DFQATT and CDR2 SNEGSKA (reference sequence). The CDR3 has 11 amino acids. The CDR3 DNA reads as TGCAGTGCTTACCTCGGGACTGAAGCTTTCTTT. Amino acid sequence: CSAYLGTEAFF.

The chain recombines TRBV11-2 with TRBJ2-3; TRBD2 matches 13 bases. The CDR3 has 19 amino acids. CDR1 SGHAT and CDR2 FQNNGV come from the germline V gene. The ends lost 5 bases at V and 1 base at J; junction bases unmatched: 12. CDR3 residues: CASSAFRWTSGGGTDTQYF. CDR3 DNA: TGTGCCAGCAGCGCGTTTAGATGGACTAGCGGGGGCGGCACAGATACGCAGTATTTT.

The chain recombines TRBV7-3 with TRBJ2-1; 8 positions agree with TRBD2. Germline-derived CDR1 and CDR2 are SGHTA and FQGTGA. CDR3 length: 15 amino acids. The V and J ends lost 5 bases and 4 bases, in that order; junction bases with no gene match: 7. The CDR3 sequence: CASSLRGGPYNEQFF. The CDR3 DNA follows: TGTGCCAGCAGCCTCCGGGGGGGCCCATACAATGAGCAGTTCTTC.

The V call is TRBV7-5, the J call TRBJ1-5; the table gives TRBD1 as D, unverified against the DNA. TRBV7-5 represents a pseudogene. The CDR3 is made up of 17 amino acids. CDR3 nucleotide sequence: TGTGCCAGAAGCTTAGTAATTTGTGGGGCCGGCAATCAGCCCCAGCATTTT. Protein product: CARSLVICGAGNQPQHF.

This clone was counted between two and nine times. CDR3: CASSAGRLNEKLFF. In nucleotides, the CDR3 is TGTGCCAGCAGCGCGGGACGCCTCAATGAAAAACTGTTTTTT. V usage is TRBV5-5 and J usage is TRBJ1-4; D may be TRBD1 (5 bases). CDR1 and CDR2 (germline): SGHKS, YYEKEE (reference sequence). This CDR3 contains 14 residues. The V end lost 4 bases, the J end lost 5 bases, and 12 bases lay between the germline ends.

V gene TRBV18 combines with J gene TRBJ2-1; perhaps TRBD2 as D (5 bases). The CDR3 extends over 15 amino acids. The germline gives CDR1 KGHSH, CDR2 LQKENI. V was cut by 3 bases and J by 6 bases, with 15 bases left in between. In DNA, the CDR3 is TGTGCCAGCTCACCCACCTCGAAAGGGAGCAATGAGCAGTTCTTC. Translation: CASSPTSKGSNEQFF.

The V call is TRBV4-1, the J call TRBJ2-6, with a possible D match to TRBD1 (5 bases). Per the germline V gene, CDR1 is MGHRA and CDR2 is YSYEKL. The V end was cut by 2 bases, the J end by 0 bases, with 8 bases between. There are 16 residues in the CDR3. The CDR3, as DNA: TGCGCCAGCAGCCAAACCCAGGGCTCTGGGGCCAACGTCCTGACTTTC. Translating gives CASSQTQGSGANVLTF.

CDR3 loop: CASSSAGVSSGANVLTF. The CDR3 DNA reads as TGTGCCAGCAGCTCCGCAGGGGTATCCTCTGGGGCCAACGTCCTGACTTTC. The chain combines TRBV3-1 (or the pseudogene TRBV3-2) with TRBJ2-6; perhaps TRBD1 as D (6 bases). V lost 5 bases to trimming and J lost 0 bases, with 14 bases between them. Germline loops: CDR1 LGHDT, CDR2 YNNKEL (reference sequence). This CDR3 is 17 amino acids long.

This clone was picked up many times. V gene TRBV18 combines with J gene TRBJ1-1; tentative D call: TRBD1 (6 bases). V was clipped by 4 bases and J by 3 bases, with 12 bases between them. The CDR3 sequence is 14 residues long. In germline, CDR1 is KGHSH, CDR2 LQKENI. The CDR3: CASSQTGKDTEAFF. DNA for the CDR3: TGTGCCAGCTCACAAACAGGGAAGGACACTGAAGCTTTCTTT.

The chain recombines TRBV30 with TRBJ2-3; maybe TRBD2 (6 bases). Between the trimmed V and J ends, which lost 4 bases and 1 base, there was a span of 15 bases. The CDR3 totals 15 residues. Germline values: CDR1 GTSNPN, CDR2 SVGIG (reference sequence). CDR3 protein: CAWNPRGRGTDTQYF. Here the CDR3 DNA reads TGTGCCTGGAACCCTCGGGGGAGAGGCACAGATACGCAGTATTTT.